A single sample is the source of the 19 T cell receptor beta chains below, sequenced in a study of T cells in Graves' hyperthyroidism and ophthalmopathy. TCR beta CDR3 sequences were amplified from RNA transcripts. First-round RT-PCR of the TCR CDR3 relied on the HTBI primer set. In TCRdb, the multiplex PCR reads were re-called with MiXCR into one record per CDR3 protein. Among around 350,000 distinct CDR3 sequences listed, around 14% were seen once. Sequenced: blood. These receptors originate from a woman aged 18-29 years with Graves' hyperthyroidism.

This clonotype came up many times. The chain employs TRBV4-3 and TRBJ1-1; D might be TRBD1 (5 bases). CDR1 is LGHNA, CDR2 YSLEER, per germline. CDR3 length: 17 residues. Trimming cost V 0 bases and J 4 bases, with 18 bases left between them. This chain's CDR3 is CASSQDGRARVGTEAFF. The CDR3 DNA sequence: TGCGCCAGCAGCCAAGACGGAAGGGCCAGGGTTGGCACTGAAGCTTTCTTT.

This clonotype was found a few times. A much larger clone lies one base from this, so it may be a read error. V gene TRBV28 combines with J gene TRBJ2-2, with D possibly being TRBD2 (5 bases). The CDR3 runs to 17 residues. Germline V lookup: CDR1 MDHEN, CDR2 SYDVKM. This CDR3 is CASSYPDPPFQTGELLF. CDR3 nucleotides: TGTGCCAGCAGTTATCCAGATCCCCCCTTCCAAACCGGGGAGCTGCTTTTT.

This clonotype was seen just once. The chain links TRBV2 to TRBJ1-2, with a tentative D call TRBD1 (6 bases). V was trimmed by 6 bases and J by 3 bases, leaving 17 bases between them. Germline V gene sequence: CDR1 SNHLY, CDR2 FYNNEI. This CDR3 comprises 15 residues. The CDR3 reads CASRVSGGRDYGYTF. CDR3 nucleotides: TGTGCCAGCAGAGTCAGCGGGGGGCGCGACTATGGCTACACCTTC.

The table lists this clonotype with a few counts. This rearrangement joins TRBV2 to TRBJ2-3, with 7 bases aligning to TRBD1. The CDR3 consists of 16 residues. CDR1 and CDR2 from the germline V gene are SNHLY and FYNNEI. V dropped 8 bases and J dropped 5; count of bases not matched to a gene: 16. This chain's CDR3 is CASRAIWTGQGDTQYF. The CDR3 DNA sequence: TGTGCCAGCCGGGCAATCTGGACAGGCCAGGGAGATACGCAGTATTTT.

This clonotype occurred many times. The chain links TRBV28 to TRBJ1-2; TRBD1 matches 7 bases. There are 15 residues in the CDR3. Germline V gives CDR1 MDHEN, CDR2 SYDVKM. With V trimmed by 5 bases and J by 2 bases, 8 bases remained unmatched. The CDR3 nucleotides read TGTGCCAGCAGTGGGCAGGGGGTTCTCAACTATGGCTACACCTTC. Protein: CASSGQGVLNYGYTF.

This clonotype came up many times. This chain links TRBV15 with TRBJ1-5; D is undetermined. Per the germline V gene, CDR1 is LNHNV and CDR2 is YYDKDF (reference sequence). V dropped 0 bases and J dropped 0 bases, with 21 bases sitting between them. The CDR3 is made up of 20 amino acids. The CDR3 nucleotides read TGTGCCACCAGCAGAGATCTGCTGACCGGACTCAAATATAGCAATCAGCCCCAGCATTTT. It specifies CATSRDLLTGLKYSNQPQHF. Drawing the rest from reference TRBV15 and TRBJ1-5, the complete variable domain is DAMVIQNPRYQVTQFGKPVTLSCSQTLNHNVMYWYQQKSSQAPKLLFHYYDKDFNNEADTPDNFQSRRPNTSFCFLDIRSPGLGDTAMYLCATSRDLLTGLKYSNQPQHFGDGTRLSIL.

This clonotype occurred many times. The genes are TRBV11-2 and TRBJ2-3, with 12 bases that match TRBD2. The CDR3 has 16 amino acids. V trimming: 5 bases; J trimming: 5 bases; junction bases outside the gene matches: 8. CDR1 is SGHAT and CDR2 is FQNNGV in the germline V gene. The CDR3 reads CASSRLAGADQDTQYF. As DNA, the CDR3 is TGTGCCAGCAGCCGACTAGCGGGGGCAGACCAAGATACGCAGTATTTT. The full variable domain, with the rest looked up from reference TRBV11-2 and TRBJ2-3, is EAGVAQSPRYKIIEKRQSVAFWCNPISGHATLYWYQQILGQGPKLLIQFQNNGVVDDSQLPKDRFSAERLKGVDSTLKIQPAKLEDSAVYLCASSRLAGADQDTQYFGPGTRLTVL.

This clonotype was seen repeatedly, ten times or more. The CDR3 loop is CASTSWSGDGYTF. The CDR3 nucleotides read TGTGCCAGCACCTCGTGGTCCGGGGATGGCTACACCTTC. The V call is TRBV28, the J call TRBJ1-2; D gene uncertain. The CDR3 is 13 amino acids. V was clipped by 7 bases and J by 6 bases, with 15 bases between them. CDR1 is MDHEN and CDR2 is SYDVKM in the germline V gene.

This clonotype was observed at least ten times. This chain connects TRBV5-5 to TRBJ2-1; 8 bases line up with TRBD2. V dropped 0 bases and J dropped 1; count of bases not matched to a gene: 0. Germline V gives CDR1 SGHKS, CDR2 YYEKEE (reference sequence). The CDR3 runs to 15 residues. The CDR3 DNA follows: TGTGCCAGCAGCTTGGTAGCGGGGTCCTACAATGAGCAGTTCTTC. This translates into CASSLVAGSYNEQFF.

Comments on this clonotype: One base away lies a much larger clone, so this may be a sequencing read error. V and J are TRBV5-1 and TRBJ2-7, with D perhaps TRBD1 (5 bases). This CDR3 spans 15 amino acids. The germline V gene encodes CDR1 SGHRS and CDR2 YFSETQ. Trimming took 6 bases from V and 5 from J, leaving 21 bases between them. CDR3 residues: CASTKGSTVINEQYF. The CDR3 nucleotides are TGCGCCAGCACCAAGGGTTCGACAGTAATCAACGAGCAGTACTTC.

This clonotype was seen a handful of times. The rearrangement links TRBV4-3 to TRBJ2-1; 8 bases agree with TRBD1. The V segment lost 1 base and the J segment 9 bases; nucleotides outside the gene matches: 5. The length of the CDR3 is 14 residues. Germline-derived CDR1 and CDR2 are LGHNA and YSLEER. CDR3 nucleotide sequence: TGCGCCAGCAGCCAAGGACAGGGGCCCCGTGAGCAGTTCTTC. It translates to CASSQGQGPREQFF.

This clonotype was observed at least ten times. This rearrangement joins TRBV9 to TRBJ2-7; D is unresolved. V was pared by 1 base and J by 3 bases, with 11 bases between. CDR1 is SGDLS, CDR2 YYNGEE, per germline. The CDR3 is 14 residues long. CDR3 protein: CASSVKWKDYEQYF. The CDR3 DNA reads TGTGCCAGCAGCGTAAAGTGGAAAGACTACGAGCAGTACTTC.

In this sample, this clonotype turned up many times. The CDR3 DNA is TGTGCCAGTAGTCCAGGACAGGGGGCGAGCACTGAAGCTTTCTTT. It specifies CASSPGQGASTEAFF. The rearrangement uses TRBV19 and TRBJ1-1; 11 nucleotides agree with TRBD1. V lost 5 bases to trimming and J lost 4 bases; unmatched junction nucleotides: 6. The germline V gene has CDR1 LNHDA and CDR2 SQIVND (reference sequence). This CDR3 is 15 amino acids long.

In this sample, this clonotype turned up many times. The chain uses TRBV20-1 and TRBJ2-7, with 15 bases matching TRBD2. Germline values: CDR1 DFQATT, CDR2 SNEGSKA (reference sequence). The CDR3 extends over 19 amino acids. The junction had 15 bases not matched to a gene; V was cut back by 6 bases and J by 0 bases. CDR3 protein: CSALRPGLAGGQLSYEQYF. In DNA, the CDR3 is TGCAGTGCCCTTCGACCGGGACTAGCGGGGGGCCAACTCTCCTACGAGCAGTACTTC.

This clonotype was observed many times. The chain combines TRBV4-1 with TRBJ1-5; perhaps TRBD1 as D (5 bases). V was cut by 0 bases and J by 7 bases, with 13 bases left in between. Germline V gives CDR1 MGHRA, CDR2 YSYEKL. The CDR3 covers 15 residues. This CDR3 reads CASSQDPGGWQPQHF. The CDR3 nucleotides are TGCGCCAGCAGCCAAGATCCCGGGGGGTGGCAGCCCCAGCATTTT.

As for this clonotype: Being one base from a much bigger clone, this may be a read error. V usage is TRBV29-1 and J usage is TRBJ1-5; D is possibly TRBD1 (5 bases). CDR3 length: 14 residues. In germline, CDR1 is SQVTM, CDR2 ANQGSEA. V was clipped by 6 bases and J by 1 base, with 13 bases between them. CDR3 DNA: TGCAGCGTCACCAAAGACAGCAGCAATCAGCCCCAGCATTTT. It yields the protein CSVTKDSSNQPQHF.

This chain links TRBV11-3 with TRBJ1-2; D uncertain. V lost 5 bases and J lost 8, with 27 bases in between. The CDR3 spans 17 residues. Looked up from germline, CDR1 is SGHNT and CDR2 is YENEEA. CDR3 loop: CASSHSPHEGSGLGYTF. The CDR3 nucleotides read TGTGCCAGCAGCCACTCCCCCCACGAAGGGAGTGGACTAGGCTACACCTTC.

This clonotype was recorded at least ten times. This sequence joins TRBV5-1 and TRBJ2-1; 7 nucleotides align to TRBD1. There are 15 residues in the CDR3. V shed 4 bases and J 4 bases; nucleotides not matched to a gene: 8. The germline V gene encodes CDR1 SGHRS and CDR2 YFSETQ. CDR3 sequence reads: CASSPGTDSYNEQFF. Written as DNA, the CDR3 is TGCGCCAGCAGCCCTGGGACAGACTCGTACAATGAGCAGTTCTTC.

This clonotype was seen many times. The chain is built from TRBV15 and TRBJ1-5; 9 bases match TRBD1. The length of the CDR3 is 16 residues. Trimming removed 0 bases from V and 11 bases from J; junction bases left unmatched: 11. From germline, CDR1 is LNHNV and CDR2 YYDKDF (reference sequence). As DNA, the CDR3 is TGTGCCACCAGCAGAGAAATACCGGACAGGGGTTTCTCCCAGCATTTT. It encodes CATSREIPDRGFSQHF.